This TCR beta chain was captured in a study of CD8 T cells in ankylosing spondylitis. One entry per CDR3 protein, called by TCRdb with MiXCR from the 5' RACE reads. The sample includes about 130,000 distinct CDR3 sequences, roughly 13% of them seen just once. This clonotype has ten or more counts. The TCR originated in a female donor with ankylosing spondylitis or in good health (not recorded which). The specimen sequenced was blood, either unsorted or a sorted T cell fraction (not recorded which).

CDR3 nucleotides: TGCGCCAGCAGCCAAGATTACATGGAATGGCGGAGCAATCAGCCCCAGCATTTT. Translation: CASSQDYMEWRSNQPQHF. The chain has TRBV4-1 and TRBJ1-5; D unclear. Germline V gives CDR1 MGHRA, CDR2 YSYEKL. V was clipped by 0 bases and J by 1 base, with 16 bases between them. The CDR3 has 18 amino acids.